A single sample is the source of the 3 T cell receptor beta chains below, sequenced in a study of Graves' ophthalmopathy and Graves' hyperthyroidism. CDR3 regions of TCR beta were amplified from RNA transcripts. Second-round multiplex PCR came after a first-round RT-PCR that employed HTBI primers. TCRdb re-called the multiplex PCR reads through MiXCR, storing one row per CDR3 protein. Among a few hundred thousand distinct CDR3 sequences listed, approximately 35% were seen once. The sample consisted of peripheral blood or thyroid tissue (not recorded which). Receptors were obtained from an adult man with Graves' hyperthyroidism.

This clonotype was seen ten or more times. The J gene is TRBJ2-6, the V gene TRBV6-5; maybe TRBD2 (5 bases). Germline CDR1 and CDR2: MNHEY and SVGAGI. The CDR3 is made up of 17 amino acids. V was cut by 0 bases and J by 0 bases, with 9 bases left in between. CDR3 DNA sequence: TGTGCCAGCAGTTACTCGAAACGGGGCTCTGGGGCCAACGTCCTGACTTTC. Translation: CASSYSKRGSGANVLTF.

This clonotype appeared a few times. This sequence joins TRBV7-8 and TRBJ2-7; 8 nucleotides match TRBD2. CDR1 and CDR2 from the germline V gene are SGHVS and FQNEAQ. The CDR3 extends over 15 amino acids. V lost 1 base to trimming and J lost 3 bases; unmatched junction nucleotides: 5. The CDR3 DNA follows: TGTGCCAGCAGCTTAGGTGCAGCGGGAGACTACGAGCAGTACTTC. Translation: CASSLGAAGDYEQYF.

This chain links TRBV24-1 with TRBJ1-5; D is possibly TRBD1 (6 bases). The CDR3 is 14 amino acids. Germline loops: CDR1 KGHDR, CDR2 SFDVKD. Deletions cut 3 bases from V and 7 bases from J, with 12 bases between. The CDR3 loop is CATSDQGSGQPQHF. The CDR3 coding sequence is TGTGCCACCAGTGATCAGGGGTCAGGGCAGCCCCAGCATTTT.